The 2 T cell receptor beta chains in this list originate from one sample, sequenced in a study of OX40 agonist ivuxolimab in advanced cancers. Method: immunoSEQ multiplex PCR; TCRdb's copy keeps in-frame clones and lacks some. The sample lists about 33,000 clones, 65% to 80% seen once, with approximately 12% in the top ten. The sequencing used CD4+ or CD8+ T cells sorted from blood, collected in a trial of the OX40 agonist ivuxolimab. These receptors all come from an adult with an advanced solid tumor such as melanoma, head and neck, liver or kidney cancer.

The chain is built from TRBV9 and TRBJ1-2; D ambiguous. Germline V gene sequence: CDR1 SGDLS, CDR2 YYNGEE. This CDR3 comprises 15 residues. V dropped 0 bases and J dropped 2 bases, with 11 bases sitting between them. Here the CDR3 DNA reads TGTGCCAGCAGCGTAGGCCCGGGATCAAACTATGGCTACACCTTC. It is translated as CASSVGPGSNYGYTF.

The rearrangement links TRBV27 to TRBJ2-7; 11 bases map to TRBD1. The CDR3 is 14 amino acids. Germline trimming cut 5 bases from V and 5 bases from J; bases unmatched to any gene: 5. Germline loops: CDR1 MNHEY, CDR2 SMNVEV (reference sequence). The CDR3 sequence: CASSPGTGGHEQYF. The CDR3 region has the DNA TGTGCCAGCAGTCCCGGGACAGGGGGTCACGAGCAGTACTTC.